This entry is about one TCR beta chain. This sample was taken from a study of ipilimumab plus nivolumab after autologous stem cell transplantation. Study at large: The myeloma group: high-risk transplant-naive, or relapse within 3 years after first autologous transplant.

The CDR3 contains 16 residues. V trimming: 5 bases; J trimming: 0 bases; junction bases outside the gene matches: 5. From germline, CDR1 is SGHNT and CDR2 YENEEA. Starting 14 to 28 days after autologous transplant, ipilimumab 1 mg/kg was given. Through week 26, nivolumab 3 mg/kg IV was given weeks 1, 4, 7, 10, then biweekly. Repertoires were generated with immunoSEQ multiplex PCR, while TCRdb's copy carries only in-frame clones and drops some. Found here are tens of thousands of clones, around 92% of them singletons; the top ten hold under 0.9%. This chain links TRBV11-3 with TRBJ2-2; 8 nucleotides agree with TRBD1. The sequence was obtained from a male donor with multiple myeloma. The input for sequencing was PBMCs, taken in a trial of ipilimumab plus nivolumab as post-transplant consolidation. The CDR3: CASSGLQGANTGELFF. The CDR3 DNA is TGTGCCAGCAGCGGCCTACAGGGGGCGAACACCGGGGAGCTGTTTTTT.